The T cell receptor (beta chain) described here comes from a study of T cell changes during pregnancy in multiple sclerosis. Sequencing used immunoSEQ multiplex PCR; TCRdb keeps in-frame clones, though not all of them. The repertoire holds some 50,000 clones, with roughly nine tenths as singletons. This clone is a singleton in its sample. The CDR3 length is 18 residues. The trim removed 4 bases at V and 2 bases at J, leaving 10 bases unmatched. Germline V gives CDR1 SGHNT, CDR2 YYREEE (reference sequence). The material sequenced was peripheral blood, taken in the first trimester of pregnancy. This TCR came from a female donor in good health, enrolled as a control in a pregnancy study. The chain recombines TRBV5-4 with TRBJ2-5, with 14 bases identical to TRBD2. CDR3 DNA sequence: TGTGCCAGCAGCACCTACGGGACTAGCGGGGGTCCTCAAGAGACCCAGTACTTC. Its protein is CASSTYGTSGGPQETQYF.